The source of this T cell receptor beta chain is a study of blood T cell repertoires in COVID-19. For the study at large: T cells, B-cell-depleted T cells, or PBMCs supplied cDNA or gDNA.

Authors' data handling: Nucleated cell number was recorded as an estimate derived from reference gene primer amplification. Clones were read by immunoSEQ multiplex PCR, and TCRdb kept only the in-frame ones, dropping some. For V, J and clone size, that table is used; D and trimming come from the DNA. This repertoire shows about 200,000 clones, 82% found once; its top ten account for around 8%. With V trimmed by 0 bases and J by 2 bases, 8 bases remained unmatched. This CDR3 spans 17 amino acids. CDR1 and CDR2 from the germline V gene are SGHKS and YYEKEE (reference sequence). The chain links TRBV5-5 to TRBJ2-7, with 10 nucleotides matching TRBD2. The sample taken for sequencing was peripheral blood. The source is a woman aged 60-75 years with COVID-19, enrolled during active disease. The CDR3 region is CASSLVLAGSGTYEQYV. The CDR3, as DNA: TGTGCCAGCAGCTTGGTACTAGCGGGGTCCGGGACCTACGAGCAGTACGTC.